This section outlines one T cell receptor (beta chain) sequence together with its context. Its antigen is currently unknown. The data are from a study of T cell responses to AZD1222 COVID-19 vaccine. Study-level findings and limits: Sampling that yielded the repertoires occurred only after the peak T cell response. Two AZD1222 doses significantly raised spike-specific TCR breadth and depth over controls. Distributed over spike, vaccine-associated CD4 TCRs predominated at 160-218 and 743-854. Unmutated variant regions are reportedly targeted by nearly half of spike-specific TCRs.

Germline values: CDR1 MDHEN, CDR2 SYDVKM. The CDR3 spans 14 residues. Trimming shortened V by 6 bases and J by 1 base, and 12 bases separated the two germline ends. Assay: immunoSEQ multiplex PCR; the TCRdb copy retains only in-frame clones and omits some. The sample shows roughly 140,000 clones, about 90% of them seen only once. This chain connects TRBV28 to TRBJ1-1; D gene unclear. This sequence originates from an adult in good health. Specimen: peripheral blood, collected on day 0 of AZD1222 vaccination. The CDR3 is CASRSFDTNTEAFF. For the CDR3, the DNA is TGTGCCAGCAGATCTTTCGACACGAACACTGAAGCTTTCTTT.